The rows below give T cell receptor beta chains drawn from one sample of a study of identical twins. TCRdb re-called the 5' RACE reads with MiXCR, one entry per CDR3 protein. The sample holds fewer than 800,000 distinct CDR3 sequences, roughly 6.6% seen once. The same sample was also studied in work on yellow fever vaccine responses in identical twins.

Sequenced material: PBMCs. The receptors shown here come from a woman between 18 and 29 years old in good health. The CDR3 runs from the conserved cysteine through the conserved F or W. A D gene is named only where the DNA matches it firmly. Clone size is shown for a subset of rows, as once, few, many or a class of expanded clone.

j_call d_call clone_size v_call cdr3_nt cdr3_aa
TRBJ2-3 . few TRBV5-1 TGCGCCAGCAGCTTGGGGATTAGCTGGCCAGATACGCAGTATTTT CASSLGISWPDTQYF
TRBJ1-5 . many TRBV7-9 TGTGCCAGCAGCGCAAGGCAGCTCAATCAGCCCCAGCATTTT CASSARQLNQPQHF
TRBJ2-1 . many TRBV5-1 TGCGCCAGCAGCTTGGGCTTAGATGAGCAGTTCTTC CASSLGLDEQFF
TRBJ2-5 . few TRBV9 TGTGCCAGCAGCGCGGACTTTGAGACCCAGTACTTC CASSADFETQYF
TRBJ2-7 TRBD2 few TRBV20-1 TGCAGTGCTAGCCCCATGACTAGCGGGAGGGAAAACGAGCAGTACTTC CSASPMTSGRENEQYF
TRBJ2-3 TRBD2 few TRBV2 TGTGCCAGCAGTGAAACTCGGGCTAGCGGGGGGTACACAGATACGCAGTATTTT CASSETRASGGYTDTQYF
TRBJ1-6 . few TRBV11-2 TGTGCCAGCAGCTTTATGAGGGACGGTTATAATTCACCCCTCCACTTT CASSFMRDGYNSPLHF
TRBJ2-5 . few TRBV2 TGTGCCAGCAGTGAAGCGGGGCTAGTGGGAGAGACCCAGTACTTC CASSEAGLVGETQYF
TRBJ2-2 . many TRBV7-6 TGTGCCAGCAGCCCCCCTCCTCTCAGTGACACCGGGGAGCTGTTTTTT CASSPPPLSDTGELFF
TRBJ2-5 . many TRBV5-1 TGCGCCAGCAGCACCCTTCCTCAGAACCAAGAGACCCAGTACTTC CASSTLPQNQETQYF
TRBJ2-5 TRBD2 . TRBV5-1 TGCGCCAGCAGCTTGCAGGAGAGAAGACTAGCGGGGGGCGGTGAGACCCAGTACTTC CASSLQERRLAGGGETQYF
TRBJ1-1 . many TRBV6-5 TGTGCCAGCAGTTACGGGACGGGGTGGAACACTGAAGCTTTCTTT CASSYGTGWNTEAFF
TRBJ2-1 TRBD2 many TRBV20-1 TGCAGTGCGAACCCCGGGACTAGCGAATGGGATGAGCAGTTCTTC CSANPGTSEWDEQFF
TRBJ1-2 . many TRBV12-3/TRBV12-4 TGTGCCAGCAGTCCACGTAACAAGGGGCTGGAGGGTGGCTACACCTTC CASSPRNKGLEGGYTF
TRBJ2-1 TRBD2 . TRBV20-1 TGCAGTGCGAACTTAATCGGGGGGGCCTACAATGAGCAGTTCTTC CSANLIGGAYNEQFF
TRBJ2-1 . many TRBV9 TGTGCCAGCAGCGTAGCTATAGAGCGGGCAAACAATGAGCAGTTCTTC CASSVAIERANNEQFF
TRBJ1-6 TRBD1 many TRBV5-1 TGCGCCAGCAGCAACGGGACAGGGAATTCACCCCTCCACTTT CASSNGTGNSPLHF
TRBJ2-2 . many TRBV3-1 TGTGCCAGCAGCCAAATGGGAAGGGGCGCGGACACCGGGGAGCTGTTTTTT CASSQMGRGADTGELFF
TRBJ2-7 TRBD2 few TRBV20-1 TGCAGTGCTAGACCAGGAGCGGGAGAATCCTACGAGCAGTACTTC CSARPGAGESYEQYF
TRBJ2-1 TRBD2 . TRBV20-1 TGCAGTGCTAGAGATCGGGCTAGCGGAAAATATTACAATGAGCAGTTCTTC CSARDRASGKYYNEQFF
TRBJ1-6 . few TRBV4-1 TGCGCCAGCAGTGGGAAAGGCTCCTATAATTCACCCCTCCACTTT CASSGKGSYNSPLHF
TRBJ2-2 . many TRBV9 TGTGCCAGCAGCCAATTGTCGGGGGGCATCGCCGGGGAGCTGTTTTTT CASSQLSGGIAGELFF
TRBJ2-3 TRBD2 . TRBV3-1 TGTGCCAGCAGCCAAGATGGGACTAGCAGGGATACGCAGTATTTT CASSQDGTSRDTQYF
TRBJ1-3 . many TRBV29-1 TGCGGCATCGACGGGGGCTCTGGAAACACCATATATTTT CGIDGGSGNTIYF
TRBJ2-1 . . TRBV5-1 TGCGCCAGCAGCTTGGGGGGGGCTGGGTCGAATGAGCAGTTCTTC CASSLGGAGSNEQFF
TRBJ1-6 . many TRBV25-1 TGTGCCAGCAGTGAATATTACGGGAATTCACCCCTCCACTTT CASSEYYGNSPLHF
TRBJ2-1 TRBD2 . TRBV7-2 TGTGCCAGCAGCTTAGCAGGCGGGAGCCGCTCCTACAATGAGCAGTTCTTC CASSLAGGSRSYNEQFF
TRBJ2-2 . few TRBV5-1 TGCGCCAGCAGTGGACTACCCTCGAACACCGGGGAGCTGTTTTTT CASSGLPSNTGELFF
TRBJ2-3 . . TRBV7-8 TGTGCCAGCAGCCGAGAAAGGAGCTCGGTGGGGCCAGATACGCAGTATTTT CASSRERSSVGPDTQYF
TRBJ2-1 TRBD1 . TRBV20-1 TGCAGTGCCCACGGACAGGAGGAGATCTATGAGCAGTTCTTC CSAHGQEEIYEQFF
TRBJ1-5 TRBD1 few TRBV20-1 TGCAGTGCTGGGGAACAGGGGGTCCATAGCAATCAGCCCCAGCATTTT CSAGEQGVHSNQPQHF
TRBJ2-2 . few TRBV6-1 TGTGCCAGCAGTAAAGAGAACACCGGGGAGCTGTTTTTT CASSKENTGELFF
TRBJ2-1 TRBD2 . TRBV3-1 TGTGCCAGCAGCCAAGATTTGGCTAGCGGGCCGTGGGCGGAGCAGTTCTTC CASSQDLASGPWAEQFF
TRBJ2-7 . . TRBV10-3 TGTGCCATCAGTGCAGGGCCAGGAGGGGAAAGGAGCCGAACACTAACAACGGGGCAGTACTTC CAISAGPGGERSRTLTTGQYF
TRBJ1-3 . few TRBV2 TGTGCCAGCAGTGAAACCGGACAGCTGTCTGGAAACACCATATATTTT CASSETGQLSGNTIYF
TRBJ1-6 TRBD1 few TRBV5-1 TGCGCCAGCAGCCATTGGGACAGGGGGCAGAATTCACCCCTCCACTTT CASSHWDRGQNSPLHF
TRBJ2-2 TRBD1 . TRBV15 TGTGCCACCAGCCGAAGAGGGATGAGGGGGCCTCCCTTCGGAAACACCGGGGAGCTGTTTTTT CATSRRGMRGPPFGNTGELFF
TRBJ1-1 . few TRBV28 TGTGCCAGCACCGACCCAGGGCGGAACACTGAAGCTTTCTTT CASTDPGRNTEAFF